The rows below give T cell receptor beta chains drawn from one sample of a study of T cells expressing NK-cell markers. Each CDR3 protein gets one entry in TCRdb, which reprocessed the 5' RACE reads and gives no DNA. The sample shows roughly 420,000 distinct CDR3 sequences, and approximately 6.8% sits with its ten largest clones. Sequencing was performed on blood T cells: a sorted CD56 or NKG2C T cell subset, CD4+ or CD8+ T cells, or bulk PBMC T cells (not recorded which). All receptors derive from a woman between 18 and 70 years old in good health. Both conserved end residues are part of each CDR3.

J: TRBJ2-5; V: TRBV20-1; CDR3: CSAPVIAETQYF
J: TRBJ2-2; V: TRBV5-1; CDR3: CASSLGHIANTGELFF
J: TRBJ2-1; V: TRBV6-1; CDR3: CASSGPAGGYNEQFF
J: TRBJ1-6; V: TRBV7-2; CDR3: CASSPRDRGSPLHF
J: TRBJ2-1; V: TRBV4-2; CDR3: CASSLLTGAFNYNEQFF
J: TRBJ2-3; V: TRBV7-2; CDR3: CASSPQRGPYTDTQYF
J: TRBJ2-7; V: TRBV29-1; CDR3: CSVLTGGSYEQYF
J: TRBJ1-3; V: TRBV12-3/TRBV12-4; CDR3: CASSLEGSSGNTIYF
J: TRBJ1-6; V: TRBV4-2; CDR3: CASSQDAQGGRNSPLHF
J: TRBJ1-5; V: TRBV7-2; CDR3: CASSLDAAEPQHF
J: TRBJ1-5; V: TRBV7-9; CDR3: CASSSEDGRSNQPQHF
J: TRBJ2-2; V: TRBV12-3/TRBV12-4; CDR3: CASSLSETLGGELFF
J: TRBJ2-2; V: TRBV28; CDR3: CASSPLGGPELLDTGELFF
J: TRBJ1-2; V: TRBV4-3; CDR3: CASSQGDPYGYTF
J: TRBJ1-4; V: TRBV7-9; CDR3: CASSLVTGGLEKLFF
J: TRBJ1-5; V: TRBV11-1; CDR3: CASSYNQRPDSHNQPQHF
J: TRBJ1-4; V: TRBV7-2; CDR3: CASSLSGLEEKLFF
J: TRBJ2-3; V: TRBV6-5; CDR3: CASRIGGTQYF
J: TRBJ2-3; V: TRBV29-1; CDR3: CSVLGGETDTQYF
J: TRBJ2-3; V: TRBV6-2/TRBV6-3; CDR3: CASSPPIAEWAQYF
J: TRBJ2-1; V: TRBV20-1; CDR3: CSGTEANNEQFF
J: TRBJ2-7; V: TRBV6-5; CDR3: CASSNGDTAYEQYF
J: TRBJ2-4; V: TRBV7-9; CDR3: CASSQPRQGVAKNIQYF
J: TRBJ2-7; V: TRBV6-1; CDR3: CASKDRLAGVYEQYF
J: TRBJ2-3; V: TRBV4-2; CDR3: CASSQDGRGHTDTQYF
J: TRBJ1-2; V: TRBV5-6; CDR3: CASSPGSSYGYTF
J: TRBJ2-1; V: TRBV6-5; CDR3: CASSYSDALSYNEQFF
J: TRBJ2-5; V: TRBV2; CDR3: CASRRQFPGETQYF
J: TRBJ1-1; V: TRBV5-1; CDR3: CASSSGTGPNTEAFF
J: TRBJ2-3; V: TRBV4-3; CDR3: CASSQHGGGTDTQYF
J: TRBJ2-5; V: TRBV7-8; CDR3: CASSQLTGLETQYF
J: TRBJ1-1; V: TRBV29-1; CDR3: CSVSNSGGAEAFF
J: TRBJ2-3; V: TRBV18; CDR3: CASSATPSSTDTQYF
J: TRBJ2-1; V: TRBV7-2; CDR3: CASSLGAGTTNNEQFF
J: TRBJ1-1; V: TRBV10-2; CDR3: CASSSIGGTTEAFF
J: TRBJ1-4; V: TRBV12-3/TRBV12-4; CDR3: CASSLFDRGVEKLFF
J: TRBJ2-2; V: TRBV5-1; CDR3: CASSLVPIRDTGELFF
J: TRBJ1-1; V: TRBV5-5; CDR3: CASSFGTGGEAFF
J: TRBJ2-1; V: TRBV4-3; CDR3: CASSQDPWEGVFF
J: TRBJ2-2; V: TRBV29-1; CDR3: CSAGHTNTGELFF
J: TRBJ2-3; V: TRBV29-1; CDR3: CSVVTSGSSDTQYF
J: TRBJ2-3; V: TRBV10-3; CDR3: CAISEGTFGTDTQYF
J: TRBJ1-5; V: TRBV6-1; CDR3: CASREHHLFTLQPQHF
J: TRBJ2-3; V: TRBV6-2/TRBV6-3; CDR3: CASSSTTDTQYF
J: TRBJ2-3; V: TRBV6-2/TRBV6-3; CDR3: CASSYSILRSADTQYF
J: TRBJ1-6; V: TRBV12-3/TRBV12-4; CDR3: CASSWPNSPLHF
J: TRBJ2-1; V: TRBV20-1; CDR3: CSARDRATYNEQFF
J: TRBJ2-2; V: TRBV29-1; CDR3: CSVVTHGGGRTGELFF
J: TRBJ1-5; V: TRBV2; CDR3: CASSEYGGPLGQPQHF
J: TRBJ1-5; V: TRBV5-5; CDR3: CASDRTLTDQPQHF
J: TRBJ1-1; V: TRBV20-1; CDR3: CSARASLNTEAFF
J: TRBJ2-3; V: TRBV7-3; CDR3: CASSLSGGRGMLDTQYF
J: TRBJ2-2; V: TRBV18; CDR3: CASSPRESNTGELFF